These 18 T cell receptor beta chains came from one sample sequenced in a study of CD8 T cells in ankylosing spondylitis. TCRdb reanalysed the 5' RACE reads using MiXCR and keeps one entry per CDR3 protein. The sample includes 200,000 to 300,000 distinct CDR3 sequences, roughly 8.2% of them seen just once. Sequenced material: blood, either unsorted or a sorted T cell fraction (not recorded which). The receptors originated from a female donor with ankylosing spondylitis or in good health (not recorded which).

This clonotype was found a few times. The rearrangement uses TRBV28 and TRBJ2-1; D is uncertain. The ends were cut back, 5 bases at V and 7 bases at J, with 12 bases in the middle. The CDR3 extends over 13 amino acids. CDR1 and CDR2 from the germline V gene are MDHEN and SYDVKM. The CDR3 sequence is CASSLMRLNEQFF. As DNA, the CDR3 is TGTGCCAGCAGTCTCATGAGGTTGAATGAGCAGTTCTTC.

The table lists this clonotype with many counts. The chain combines TRBV4-1 with TRBJ1-5, with D possibly matching TRBD1 (5 bases). V was shortened by 2 bases and J by 2 bases, with 10 bases between the two germline ends. The CDR3 contains 15 residues. CDR1 and CDR2 (germline): MGHRA, YSYEKL. CDR3 sequence: CASSQMPQGNQPQHF. The CDR3 DNA follows: TGCGCCAGCAGCCAAATGCCACAGGGCAATCAGCCCCAGCATTTT.

This clonotype was detected many times. This sequence joins TRBV6-6 and TRBJ1-2; the match to TRBD1 covers 7 bases. This CDR3 has 12 residues. The ends lost 2 bases at V and 8 bases at J; junction bases unmatched: 2. Per the germline V gene, CDR1 is MNHNY and CDR2 is SVGAGI (reference sequence). The CDR3 loop reads CASSYEGAGYTF. In DNA, the CDR3 is TGTGCCAGCAGTTACGAGGGGGCGGGCTACACCTTC.

This clonotype was counted ten times or more. The chain is built from TRBV6-2 or TRBV6-3 and TRBJ2-2; D might be TRBD1 (7 bases). Trimming cost V 8 bases and J 2 bases, with 18 bases left between them. This CDR3 comprises 16 residues. Per germline, CDR1 MNHEY and CDR2 SVGEGT. The chain's CDR3 is CASLGGGPFNTGELFF. CDR3 DNA: TGTGCCAGCCTAGGAGGGGGCCCATTTAACACCGGGGAGCTGTTTTTT.

This clonotype was seen many times. V and J are TRBV20-1 and TRBJ1-1; D is undetermined. Germline CDR1 DFQATT, CDR2 SNEGSKA (reference sequence). V was shortened by 1 base and J by 1 base, with 10 bases between the two germline ends. The CDR3 totals 14 residues. The CDR3, as DNA: TGCAGTGCTAGAGTAGCAGGAGAGAACACTGAAGCTTTCTTT. This translates into CSARVAGENTEAFF.

This clonotype occurred many times. This chain connects TRBV11-1 to TRBJ2-2; the match to TRBD2 covers 13 bases. Germline V gives CDR1 SGHAT, CDR2 FQDESV (reference sequence). The CDR3 is made up of 19 amino acids. The J segment lost 0 bases and the V segment lost 5 bases, leaving 9 bases of the junction unmatched. The CDR3 DNA reads as TGTGCCAGCAGCCCCGGGACTAGCGGGATCCAAGCGAACACCGGGGAGCTGTTTTTT. This gives the protein CASSPGTSGIQANTGELFF.

This clonotype was counted ten times or more. The chain uses TRBV28 and TRBJ2-7; TRBD2 might be the D (6 bases). CDR1 MDHEN and CDR2 SYDVKM come from the germline V gene. Trimming took 5 bases from V and 6 from J, leaving 20 bases between them. The CDR3 loop spans 15 amino acids. CDR3 sequence (DNA): TGTGCCAGCAGTCCCGGTGGGGGAGGAGGTTTCGAGCAGTACTTC. This codes for CASSPGGGGGFEQYF.

The chain employs TRBV4-1 and TRBJ1-1; 7 nucleotides line up with TRBD1. V gave up 4 bases and J gave up 4 bases; unmatched junction bases: 3. The CDR3 length is 13 residues. The germline CDR1 and CDR2 sequences are MGHRA and YSYEKL. The CDR3 bases are TGCGCCAGCAGCCCGACAGGGACCACTGAAGCTTTCTTT. Its protein product is CASSPTGTTEAFF.

This clonotype was detected ten times or more. J is TRBJ2-2 and V is TRBV12-3 or TRBV12-4; D might be TRBD2 (6 bases). The CDR3 extends over 15 amino acids. The germline V and J ends were trimmed by 2 bases and 8 bases, with 15 bases remaining between them. Here the CDR3 reads CASSLLSSAQGELFF. In DNA, the CDR3 is TGTGCCAGCAGTTTACTTTCTAGCGCGCAAGGGGAGCTGTTTTTT.

This clonotype was observed at least ten times. The chain couples TRBV13 to TRBJ2-5; 10 bases are a match to TRBD2. V trimming: 5 bases; J trimming: 4 bases; junction bases outside the gene matches: 4. The CDR3 covers 14 residues. Germline V gene sequence: CDR1 PRHDT, CDR2 FYEKMQ (reference sequence). CDR3 DNA: TGTGCCAGCAGCAGCGGGAGGGCCACAGAGACCCAGTACTTC. This translates into CASSSGRATETQYF.

This clonotype showed up many times. This rearrangement joins TRBV12-3 or TRBV12-4 to TRBJ1-4; TRBD1 aligns across 7 bases. The CDR3 spans 15 residues. The V and J ends lost 5 bases and 7 bases, in that order; junction bases with no gene match: 10. The DNA for the CDR3 is TGTGCCAGCAGTCCCGACAGGGTTTTGGGTGAAAAACTGTTTTTT. Residues: CASSPDRVLGEKLFF.

This clonotype appeared many times. V and J are TRBV7-2 and TRBJ2-3, with D unresolved. V was trimmed by 0 bases and J by 5 bases, leaving 9 bases between them. Germline CDR1 SGHTA, CDR2 FQGNSA. The CDR3 loop spans 14 amino acids. The CDR3 region is CASSLARLIDTQYF. The CDR3 nucleotides read TGTGCCAGCAGCTTAGCTCGGCTAATAGATACGCAGTATTTT.

This clonotype was observed many times. The V gene is TRBV19, the J gene TRBJ1-5; D unresolved. V was clipped by 4 bases and J by 4 bases, with 17 bases between them. The length of the CDR3 is 16 residues. From germline, CDR1 is LNHDA and CDR2 SQIVND (reference sequence). CDR3 DNA sequence: TGTGCCAGTAGTACGGACGCGGGGTTCCTAAATCAGCCCCAGCATTTT. It codes for CASSTDAGFLNQPQHF. The full variable domain, with the rest looked up from reference TRBV19 and TRBJ1-5, is DGGITQSPKYLFRKEGQNVTLSCEQNLNHDAMYWYRQDPGQGLRLIYYSQIVNDFQKGDIAEGYSVSREKKESFPLTVTSAQKNPTAFYLCASSTDAGFLNQPQHFGDGTRLSIL.

This clonotype was counted many times. The chain combines TRBV12-3 or TRBV12-4 with TRBJ2-1, with a tentative D call TRBD2 (6 bases). V was trimmed by 5 bases and J by 4 bases, leaving 15 bases between them. CDR3 length: 15 residues. For the CDR3, the DNA is TGTGCCAGCAGTCCGGACCAGCGGGCTTACAATGAGCAGTTCTTC. Its protein is CASSPDQRAYNEQFF.

This clonotype came up many times. J is TRBJ1-1 and V is TRBV6-5; the D gene is possibly TRBD1 (5 bases). CDR1 and CDR2 from the germline V gene are MNHEY and SVGAGI. This CDR3 has 13 residues. Trimming removed 4 bases from V and 14 bases from J, with 20 bases in between. The CDR3 loop is CASSSIPGGVDFF. The CDR3 bases are TGTGCCAGCAGTTCTATTCCGGGGGGGGTGGACTTCTTT.

This clonotype has ten or more counts. V is TRBV4-3 and J is TRBJ2-1; D is undetermined. Trimming stripped 4 bases from V and 9 bases from J, with 16 bases between. Germline V gene sequence: CDR1 LGHNA, CDR2 YSLEER. The CDR3 totals 14 residues. CDR3 DNA sequence: TGCGCCAGCAGCCCTCGCCTTGTCGATAGTGAGCAGTTCTTC. Translated: CASSPRLVDSEQFF.

The chain combines TRBV7-2 with TRBJ2-3; no clear D gene. V was clipped by 5 bases and J by 2 bases, with 11 bases between them. CDR3 length: 14 residues. Germline V gene data show CDR1 as SGHTA and CDR2 as FQGNSA. CDR3 amino acids: CASSLRRNTDTQYF. CDR3 DNA: TGTGCCAGCAGCCTTCGGCGGAACACAGATACGCAGTATTTT.

This clonotype showed up many times. This chain connects TRBV20-1 to TRBJ2-1; TRBD2 matches 10 bases. Germline CDR1 reads DFQATT; CDR2 reads SNEGSKA (reference sequence). This CDR3 spans 12 amino acids. Trimming removed 6 bases from V and 9 bases from J; junction bases left unmatched: 5. The CDR3, as DNA: TGCAGTGCAACCCTAGCGGGAGTTGAGCAGTTCTTC. Protein product: CSATLAGVEQFF.